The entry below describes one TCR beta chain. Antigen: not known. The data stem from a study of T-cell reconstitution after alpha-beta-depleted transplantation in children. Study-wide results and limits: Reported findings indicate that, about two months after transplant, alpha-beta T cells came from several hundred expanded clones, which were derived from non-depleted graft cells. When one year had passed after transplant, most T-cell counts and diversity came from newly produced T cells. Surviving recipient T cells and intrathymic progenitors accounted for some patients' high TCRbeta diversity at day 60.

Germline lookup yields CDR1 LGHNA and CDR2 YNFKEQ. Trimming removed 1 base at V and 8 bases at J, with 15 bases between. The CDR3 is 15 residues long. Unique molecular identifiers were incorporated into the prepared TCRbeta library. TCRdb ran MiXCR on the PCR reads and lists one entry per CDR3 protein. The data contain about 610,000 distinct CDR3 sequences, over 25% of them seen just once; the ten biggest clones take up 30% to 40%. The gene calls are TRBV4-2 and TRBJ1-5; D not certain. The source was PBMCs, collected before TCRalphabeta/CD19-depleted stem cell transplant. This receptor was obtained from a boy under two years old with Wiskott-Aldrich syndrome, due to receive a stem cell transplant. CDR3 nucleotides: TGTGCCAGCAGCCAAGGGGAGGGCAGCCCTGAGCCCCAGCATTTT. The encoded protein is CASSQGEGSPEPQHF.